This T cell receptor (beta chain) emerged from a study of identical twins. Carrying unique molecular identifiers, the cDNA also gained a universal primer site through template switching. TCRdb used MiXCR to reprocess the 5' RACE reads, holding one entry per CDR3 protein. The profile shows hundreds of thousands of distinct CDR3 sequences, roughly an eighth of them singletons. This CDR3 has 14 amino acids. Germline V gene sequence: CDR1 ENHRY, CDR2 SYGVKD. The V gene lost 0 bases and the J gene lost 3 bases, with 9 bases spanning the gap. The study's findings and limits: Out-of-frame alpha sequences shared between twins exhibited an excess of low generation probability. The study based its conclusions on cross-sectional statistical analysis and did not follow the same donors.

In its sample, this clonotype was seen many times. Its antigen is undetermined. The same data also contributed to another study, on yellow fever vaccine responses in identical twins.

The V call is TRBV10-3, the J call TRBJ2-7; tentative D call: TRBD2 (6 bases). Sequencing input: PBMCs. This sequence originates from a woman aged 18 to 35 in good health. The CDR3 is CAISESGLYYEQYV. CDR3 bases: TGTGCCATCAGTGAGTCGGGACTTTACTACGAGCAGTACGTC.